The present TCR beta chain was sequenced within a study of blood T cell repertoires in COVID-19. Background on the study: Both acute and convalescent COVID-19 samples were obtained from the United States, Italy and Spain.

V trimming: 4 bases; J trimming: 2 bases; junction bases outside the gene matches: 6. The V gene's germline CDR1 is SGHDT and CDR2 YYEEEE. The CDR3 is made up of 15 amino acids. Study processing details: Amplifying reference gene primers gave estimates of nucleated cell counts. Sequencing used immunoSEQ multiplex PCR; TCRdb keeps in-frame clones, though not all of them. The V and J calls and the clone size are those of that table, but D and trimming were determined from the DNA. The sample shows about 150,000 clones, 90% to 95% of them seen only once. The source material was peripheral blood. The receptor was isolated from a man aged 50 to 59 with acute or convalescent COVID-19. The V call is TRBV5-6, the J call TRBJ2-5, with 9 bases that match TRBD1. Written as DNA, the CDR3 is TGTGCCAGCAGCGGAGGGACAGGGATGCAAGAGACCCAGTACTTC. It translates to CASSGGTGMQETQYF.